This is a list of T cell receptor beta chains from one sample in a study of T cells in Graves' hyperthyroidism and ophthalmopathy. TCRdb reprocessed the multiplex PCR reads via MiXCR and lists one record per CDR3 protein. The data show 350,000 to 450,000 distinct CDR3 sequences, roughly 15% seen once. The material sequenced was blood. These receptors all stem from a woman in her twenties or thirties with Graves' hyperthyroidism that later progressed to Graves' ophthalmopathy. Each CDR3 is given with its conserved first and last residue. The order of the fields is V gene, clone size, J gene, D gene, CDR3 length, CDR3 DNA, CDR3 protein. The D gene is left open where the match is weak. Size is omitted from some rows. Given values are once, few, many or a class for expanded clones.

V gene: TRBV10-3; clone size: many; J gene: TRBJ1-4; D gene: NA; CDR3 length: 15; CDR3 DNA: TGTGCCATCAGTGAGTCGAGAAGGATTGGCGGAAAACTGTTTTTT; CDR3 protein: CAISESRRIGGKLFF
V gene: TRBV20-1; clone size: NA; J gene: TRBJ1-6; D gene: NA; CDR3 length: 14; CDR3 DNA: TGCAGTGCTACCCGCACAGGAAGAGGTTCACCCCTCCACTTT; CDR3 protein: CSATRTGRGSPLHF
V gene: TRBV12-3/TRBV12-4; clone size: many; J gene: TRBJ2-7; D gene: NA; CDR3 length: 14; CDR3 DNA: TGTGCCAGCAGCCGATGGCCGGTGTTGTACGAGCAGTACTTC; CDR3 protein: CASSRWPVLYEQYF
V gene: TRBV2; clone size: NA; J gene: TRBJ2-1; D gene: NA; CDR3 length: 14; CDR3 DNA: TGTGCCAGCAAACTAGCTAGCTCCTACAATGAGCAGTTCTTC; CDR3 protein: CASKLASSYNEQFF
V gene: TRBV7-6; clone size: many; J gene: TRBJ2-7; D gene: NA; CDR3 length: 13; CDR3 DNA: TGTGCCAGCAGCTTAGAGGAAACCTACGAGCAGTACTTC; CDR3 protein: CASSLEETYEQYF
V gene: TRBV13; clone size: NA; J gene: TRBJ2-7; D gene: TRBD2; CDR3 length: 15; CDR3 DNA: TGTGCCAGCAGCCACTCCACTAGCGGGGCCTACGAGCAGTACTTC; CDR3 protein: CASSHSTSGAYEQYF
V gene: TRBV10-3; clone size: many; J gene: TRBJ2-7; D gene: TRBD2; CDR3 length: 18; CDR3 DNA: TGTGCCATCAGTGCAATCCTAGCGGGTGACCCGAGCTCCTACGAGCAGTACTTC; CDR3 protein: CAISAILAGDPSSYEQYF
V gene: TRBV4-1; clone size: many; J gene: TRBJ1-1; D gene: NA; CDR3 length: 15; CDR3 DNA: TGCGCCAGCAGCCAGTTATTACGACCGGACACTGAAGCTTTCTTT; CDR3 protein: CASSQLLRPDTEAFF
V gene: TRBV28; clone size: many; J gene: TRBJ2-1; D gene: TRBD1; CDR3 length: 16; CDR3 DNA: TGTGCCAGCAGTCCCAACACAGGGGGATTCTACAATGAGCAGTTCTTC; CDR3 protein: CASSPNTGGFYNEQFF
V gene: TRBV7-9; clone size: few; J gene: TRBJ2-3; D gene: NA; CDR3 length: 14; CDR3 DNA: TGTGCCAGCAGCTTCGTACAGAGAGTAGATACGCAGTATTTT; CDR3 protein: CASSFVQRVDTQYF
V gene: TRBV6-1; clone size: few; J gene: TRBJ2-7; D gene: NA; CDR3 length: 13; CDR3 DNA: TGTGCCAGCAAGAGGACCCATCCCAGCGAGCAGTACTTC; CDR3 protein: CASKRTHPSEQYF
V gene: TRBV29-1; clone size: few; J gene: TRBJ1-2; D gene: NA; CDR3 length: 13; CDR3 DNA: TGCAGCGTCCTAGACGATGACTGGGGTGGCTACACCTTC; CDR3 protein: CSVLDDDWGGYTF
V gene: TRBV20-1; clone size: many; J gene: TRBJ1-1; D gene: NA; CDR3 length: 15; CDR3 DNA: TGCAGTGCCCCGCCCCTACAGGGTCGTGTCACTGAAGCTTTCTTT; CDR3 protein: CSAPPLQGRVTEAFF
V gene: TRBV10-3; clone size: medium-sized; J gene: TRBJ1-1; D gene: TRBD1; CDR3 length: 15; CDR3 DNA: TGTGCCAGCCTCGAAACAGGGGTGGCGAACACTGAAGCTTTCTTT; CDR3 protein: CASLETGVANTEAFF
V gene: TRBV28; clone size: few; J gene: TRBJ2-5; D gene: TRBD2; CDR3 length: 16; CDR3 DNA: TGTGCCAGCAGTTTCCTGACTAGCGTACTCCAAGAGACCCAGTACTTC; CDR3 protein: CASSFLTSVLQETQYF
V gene: TRBV18; clone size: many; J gene: TRBJ1-1; D gene: NA; CDR3 length: 12; CDR3 DNA: TGTGCCAGCTCACCGCGGACAGCTGAAGCTTTCTTT; CDR3 protein: CASSPRTAEAFF
V gene: TRBV7-9; clone size: many; J gene: TRBJ2-1; D gene: NA; CDR3 length: 15; CDR3 DNA: TGTGCCAGCAGCTTAGTTCCCCCGGACTACAATGAGCAGTTCTTC; CDR3 protein: CASSLVPPDYNEQFF
V gene: TRBV6-1; clone size: many; J gene: TRBJ1-6; D gene: NA; CDR3 length: 16; CDR3 DNA: TGTGCCAGCAGTGCCCCTCCGACAGGAACAAATTCACCCCTCCACTTT; CDR3 protein: CASSAPPTGTNSPLHF
V gene: TRBV20-1; clone size: many; J gene: TRBJ1-3; D gene: NA; CDR3 length: 16; CDR3 DNA: TGCAGTGCCCCCCGGGGGGCAGACTACTCTGGAAACACCATATATTTT; CDR3 protein: CSAPRGADYSGNTIYF
V gene: TRBV29-1; clone size: NA; J gene: TRBJ2-3; D gene: NA; CDR3 length: 13; CDR3 DNA: TGCAGCGTTGATGTGGGGGCAGCAGATACGCAGTATTTT; CDR3 protein: CSVDVGAADTQYF
V gene: TRBV20-1; clone size: many; J gene: TRBJ2-1; D gene: TRBD1; CDR3 length: 16; CDR3 DNA: TGCAGTGCTAGAGATCAAGGGACAGGGATCTACAATGAGCAGTTCTTC; CDR3 protein: CSARDQGTGIYNEQFF
V gene: TRBV19; clone size: few; J gene: TRBJ2-7; D gene: TRBD2; CDR3 length: 16; CDR3 DNA: TGTGCCAGTAGCCCGACTAGCGGGGGAGTCCCATACGAGCAGTACTTC; CDR3 protein: CASSPTSGGVPYEQYF
V gene: TRBV10-3; clone size: NA; J gene: TRBJ2-7; D gene: TRBD1; CDR3 length: 15; CDR3 DNA: TGTGCCATCAGTGAGCCCGGCCAGGGGGCTTACGAGCAGTACTTC; CDR3 protein: CAISEPGQGAYEQYF
V gene: TRBV20-1; clone size: NA; J gene: TRBJ1-1; D gene: NA; CDR3 length: 13; CDR3 DNA: TGCAGTGCTAGGGCTGTGGTGAACACTGAAGCTTTCTTT; CDR3 protein: CSARAVVNTEAFF